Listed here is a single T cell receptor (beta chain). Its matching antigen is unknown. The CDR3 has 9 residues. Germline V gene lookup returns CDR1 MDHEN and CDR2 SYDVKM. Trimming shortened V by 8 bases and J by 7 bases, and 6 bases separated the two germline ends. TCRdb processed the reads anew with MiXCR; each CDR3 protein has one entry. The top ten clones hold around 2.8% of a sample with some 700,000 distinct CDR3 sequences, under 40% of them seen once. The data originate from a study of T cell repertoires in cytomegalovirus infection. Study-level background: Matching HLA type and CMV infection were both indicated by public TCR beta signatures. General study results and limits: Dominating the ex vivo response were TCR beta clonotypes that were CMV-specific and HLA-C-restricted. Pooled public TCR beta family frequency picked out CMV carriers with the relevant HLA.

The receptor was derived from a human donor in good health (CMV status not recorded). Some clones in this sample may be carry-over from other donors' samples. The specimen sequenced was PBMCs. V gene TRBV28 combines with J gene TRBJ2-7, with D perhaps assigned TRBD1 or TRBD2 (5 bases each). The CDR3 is CASWGEQYF. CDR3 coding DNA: TGTGCCAGCTGGGGGGAGCAGTACTTC.